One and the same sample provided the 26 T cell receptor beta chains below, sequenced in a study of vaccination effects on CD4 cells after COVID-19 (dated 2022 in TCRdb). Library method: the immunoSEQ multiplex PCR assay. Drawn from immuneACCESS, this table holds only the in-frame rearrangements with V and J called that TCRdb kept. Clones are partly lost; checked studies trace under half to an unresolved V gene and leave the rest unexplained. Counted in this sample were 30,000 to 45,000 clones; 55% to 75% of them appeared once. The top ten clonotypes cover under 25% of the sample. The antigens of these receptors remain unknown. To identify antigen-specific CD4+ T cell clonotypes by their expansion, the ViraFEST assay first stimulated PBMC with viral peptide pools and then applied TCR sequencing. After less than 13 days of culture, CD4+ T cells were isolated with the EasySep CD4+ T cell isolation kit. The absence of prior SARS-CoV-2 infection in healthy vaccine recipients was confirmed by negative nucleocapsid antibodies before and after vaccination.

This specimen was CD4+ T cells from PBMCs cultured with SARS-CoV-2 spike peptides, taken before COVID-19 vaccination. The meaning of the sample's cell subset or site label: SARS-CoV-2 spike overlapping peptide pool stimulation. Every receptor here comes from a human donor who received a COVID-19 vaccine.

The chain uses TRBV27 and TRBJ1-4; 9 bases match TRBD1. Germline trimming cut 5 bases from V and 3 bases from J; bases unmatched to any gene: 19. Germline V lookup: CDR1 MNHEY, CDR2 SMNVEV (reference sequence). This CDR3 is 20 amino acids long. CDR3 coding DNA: TGTGCCAGCAGTCCGCAACCTCCCACCGGGACAGGGCGACCTAATGAAAAACTGTTTTTT. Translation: CASSPQPPTGTGRPNEKLFF.

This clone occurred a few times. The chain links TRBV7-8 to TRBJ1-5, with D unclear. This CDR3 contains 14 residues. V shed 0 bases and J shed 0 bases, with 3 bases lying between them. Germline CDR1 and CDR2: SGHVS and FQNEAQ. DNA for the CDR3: TGTGCCAGCAGCTTAGCTTATAGCAATCAGCCCCAGCATTTT. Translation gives CASSLAYSNQPQHF.

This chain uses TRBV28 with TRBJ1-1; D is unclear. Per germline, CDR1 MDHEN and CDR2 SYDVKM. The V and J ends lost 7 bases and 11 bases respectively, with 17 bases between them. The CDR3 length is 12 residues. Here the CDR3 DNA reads TGTGCCAGCACTCCAACGCCGGAGGTGGCTTTCTTT. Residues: CASTPTPEVAFF.

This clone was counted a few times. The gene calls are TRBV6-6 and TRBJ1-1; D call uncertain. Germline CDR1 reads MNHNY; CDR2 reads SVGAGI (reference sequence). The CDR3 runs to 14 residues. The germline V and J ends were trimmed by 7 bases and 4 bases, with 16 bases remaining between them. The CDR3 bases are TGTGCCAGCATTCGACTGACCTTGGGCACTGAAGCTTTCTTT. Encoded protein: CASIRLTLGTEAFF.

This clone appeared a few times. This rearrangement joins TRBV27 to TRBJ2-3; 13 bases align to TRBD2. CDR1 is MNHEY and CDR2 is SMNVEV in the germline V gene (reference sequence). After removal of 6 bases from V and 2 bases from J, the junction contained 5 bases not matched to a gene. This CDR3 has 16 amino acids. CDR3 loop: CASRLAGGPDTDTQYF. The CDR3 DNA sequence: TGTGCCAGCAGACTAGCGGGAGGGCCCGACACAGATACGCAGTATTTT.

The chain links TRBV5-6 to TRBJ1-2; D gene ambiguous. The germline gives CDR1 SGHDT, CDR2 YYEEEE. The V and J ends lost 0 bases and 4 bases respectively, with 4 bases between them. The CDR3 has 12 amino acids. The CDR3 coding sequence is TGTGCCAGCAGCTTGGGCGGCTATGGCTACACCTTC. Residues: CASSLGGYGYTF.

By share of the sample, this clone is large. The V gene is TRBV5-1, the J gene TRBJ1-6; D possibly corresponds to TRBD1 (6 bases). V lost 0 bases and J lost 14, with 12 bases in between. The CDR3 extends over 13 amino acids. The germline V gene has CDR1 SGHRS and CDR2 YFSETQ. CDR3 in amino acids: CASSLADRLSLHF. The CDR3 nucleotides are TGCGCCAGCAGCTTGGCGGACAGACTCTCCCTCCACTTT.

CDR3 in DNA: TGTGCCAGCAGCACCCGGTCGGGGCGGGGGTACACAGATACGCAGTATTTT. Its protein product is CASSTRSGRGYTDTQYF. The rearrangement joins TRBV7-2 to TRBJ2-3, with 7 bases that match TRBD2. Germline V gives CDR1 SGHTA, CDR2 FQGNSA. The CDR3 has 17 residues. J lost 2 bases, V lost 5 bases, and 13 bases had no gene match.

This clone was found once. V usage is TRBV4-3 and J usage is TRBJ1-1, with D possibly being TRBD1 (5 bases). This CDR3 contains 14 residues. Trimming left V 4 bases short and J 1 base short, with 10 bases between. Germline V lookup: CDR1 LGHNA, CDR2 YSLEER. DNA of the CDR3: TGCGCCAGCAGCCGGGACTCGGGGAACACTGAAGCTTTCTTT. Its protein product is CASSRDSGNTEAFF.

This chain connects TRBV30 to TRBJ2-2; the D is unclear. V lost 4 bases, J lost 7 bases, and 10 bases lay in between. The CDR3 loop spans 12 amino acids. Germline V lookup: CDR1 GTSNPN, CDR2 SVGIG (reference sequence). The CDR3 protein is CAWIASGGELFF. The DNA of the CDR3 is TGTGCCTGGATTGCTTCAGGCGGGGAGCTGTTTTTT.

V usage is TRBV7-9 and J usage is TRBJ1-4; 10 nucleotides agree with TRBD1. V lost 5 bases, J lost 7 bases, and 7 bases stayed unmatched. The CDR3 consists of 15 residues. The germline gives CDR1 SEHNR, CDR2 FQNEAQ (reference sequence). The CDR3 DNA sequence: TGTGCCAGCAGCCGGGACAGGGGAATGGTTGAAAAACTGTTTTTT. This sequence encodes CASSRDRGMVEKLFF.

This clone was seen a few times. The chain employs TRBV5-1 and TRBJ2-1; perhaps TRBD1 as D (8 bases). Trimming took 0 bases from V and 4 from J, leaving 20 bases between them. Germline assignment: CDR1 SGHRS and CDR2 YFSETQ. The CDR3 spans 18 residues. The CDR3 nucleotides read TGCGCCAGCAGCTTGGCAGCGGGGACTCAGGGGGCATACAATGAGCAGTTCTTC. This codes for CASSLAAGTQGAYNEQFF.

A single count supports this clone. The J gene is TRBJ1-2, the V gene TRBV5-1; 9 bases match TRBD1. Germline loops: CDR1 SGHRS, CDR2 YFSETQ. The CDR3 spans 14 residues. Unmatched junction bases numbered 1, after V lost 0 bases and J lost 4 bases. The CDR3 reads CASSLEGQGYGYTF. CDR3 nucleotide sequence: TGCGCCAGCAGCTTGGAGGGACAGGGCTATGGCTACACCTTC.

In nucleotides, the CDR3 is TGTGCCAGCTCACCAAGACTTACAGGGAAATACCAAGAGACCCAGTACTTC. It codes for CASSPRLTGKYQETQYF. The genes are TRBV18 and TRBJ2-5; possible D gene TRBD1, 6 bases. CDR1 and CDR2 from the germline V gene are KGHSH and LQKENI. V lost 2 bases and J 0 bases, leaving 16 bases between the germline ends. The CDR3 is made up of 17 amino acids.

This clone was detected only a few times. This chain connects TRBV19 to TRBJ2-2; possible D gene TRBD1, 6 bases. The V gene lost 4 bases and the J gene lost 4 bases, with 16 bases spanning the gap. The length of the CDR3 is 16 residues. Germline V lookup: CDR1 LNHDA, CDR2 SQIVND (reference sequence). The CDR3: CASSTDPRGGTGELFF. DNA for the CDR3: TGTGCCAGTAGTACCGACCCCCGAGGGGGCACCGGGGAGCTGTTTTTT.

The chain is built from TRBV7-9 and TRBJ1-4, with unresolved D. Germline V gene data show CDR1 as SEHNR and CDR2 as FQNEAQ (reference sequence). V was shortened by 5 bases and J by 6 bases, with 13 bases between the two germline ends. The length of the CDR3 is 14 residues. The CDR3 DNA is TGTGCCAGCAGCCCCATGGACGGGTATGAAAAACTGTTTTTT. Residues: CASSPMDGYEKLFF.

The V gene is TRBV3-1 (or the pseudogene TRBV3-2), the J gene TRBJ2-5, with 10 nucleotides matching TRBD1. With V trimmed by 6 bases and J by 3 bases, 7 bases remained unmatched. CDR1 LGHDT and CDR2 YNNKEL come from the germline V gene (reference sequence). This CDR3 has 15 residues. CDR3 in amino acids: CASSLPGQGKETQYF. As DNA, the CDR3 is TGTGCCAGCAGTCTTCCGGGACAGGGGAAAGAGACCCAGTACTTC.

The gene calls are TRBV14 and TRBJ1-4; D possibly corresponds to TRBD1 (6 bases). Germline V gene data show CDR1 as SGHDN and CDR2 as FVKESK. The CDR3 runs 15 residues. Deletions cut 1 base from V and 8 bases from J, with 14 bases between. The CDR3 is CASSQVGGTKEKLFF. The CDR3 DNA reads TGTGCCAGCAGCCAAGTAGGGGGTACGAAGGAAAAACTGTTTTTT.

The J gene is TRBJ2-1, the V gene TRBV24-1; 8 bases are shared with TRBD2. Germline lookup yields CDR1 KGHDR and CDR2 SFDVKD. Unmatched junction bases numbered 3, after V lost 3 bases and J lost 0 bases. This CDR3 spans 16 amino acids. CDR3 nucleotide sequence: TGTGCCACCAGTGATCTCAGCGGGAGCTCCTACAATGAGCAGTTCTTC. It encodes CATSDLSGSSYNEQFF.

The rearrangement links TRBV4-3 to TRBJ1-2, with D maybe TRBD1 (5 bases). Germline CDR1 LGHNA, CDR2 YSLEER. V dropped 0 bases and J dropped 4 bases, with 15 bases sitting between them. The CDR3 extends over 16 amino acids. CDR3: CASSQDQVVGLYGYTF. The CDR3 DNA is TGCGCCAGCAGCCAAGATCAAGTAGTGGGACTCTATGGCTACACCTTC.

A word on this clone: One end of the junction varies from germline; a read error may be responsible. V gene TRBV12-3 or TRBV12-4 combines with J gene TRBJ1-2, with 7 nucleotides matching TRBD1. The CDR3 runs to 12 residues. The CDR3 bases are TGTGCCAGCAGTCCCAGGGGGTATGGGTACACCTTC. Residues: CASSPRGYGYTF.

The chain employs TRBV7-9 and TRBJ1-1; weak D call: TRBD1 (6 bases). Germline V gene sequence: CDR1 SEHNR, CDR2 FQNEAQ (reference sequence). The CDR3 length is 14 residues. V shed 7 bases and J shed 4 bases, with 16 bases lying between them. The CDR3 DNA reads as TGTGCCAGCATCCGTTCGAGGGGGGCCACTGAAGCTTTCTTT. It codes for CASIRSRGATEAFF.

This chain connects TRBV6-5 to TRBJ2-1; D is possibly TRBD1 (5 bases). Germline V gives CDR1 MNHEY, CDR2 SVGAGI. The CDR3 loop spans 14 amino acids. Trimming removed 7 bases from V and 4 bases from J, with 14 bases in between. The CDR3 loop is CASMGRGWYNEQFF. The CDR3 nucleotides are TGTGCCAGCATGGGAAGGGGATGGTACAATGAGCAGTTCTTC.

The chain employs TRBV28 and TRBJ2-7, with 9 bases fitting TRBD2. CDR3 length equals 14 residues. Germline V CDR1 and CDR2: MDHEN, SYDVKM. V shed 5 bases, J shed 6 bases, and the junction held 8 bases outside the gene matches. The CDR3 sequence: CASSPGTSWSEQYF. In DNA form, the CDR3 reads TGTGCCAGCAGTCCCGGGACTAGCTGGTCCGAGCAGTACTTC. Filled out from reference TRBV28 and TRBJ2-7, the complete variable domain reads DVKVTQSSRYLVKRTGEKVFLECVQDMDHENMFWYRQDPGLGLRLIYFSYDVKMKEKGDIPEGYSVSREKKERFSLILESASTNQTSMYLCASSPGTSWSEQYFGPGTRLTVT.

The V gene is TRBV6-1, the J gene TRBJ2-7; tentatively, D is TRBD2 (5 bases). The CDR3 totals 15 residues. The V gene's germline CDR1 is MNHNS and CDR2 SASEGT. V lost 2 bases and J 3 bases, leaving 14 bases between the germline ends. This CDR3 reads CASSENPGEGYEQYF. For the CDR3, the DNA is TGTGCCAGCAGTGAAAACCCCGGAGAGGGCTACGAGCAGTACTTC.

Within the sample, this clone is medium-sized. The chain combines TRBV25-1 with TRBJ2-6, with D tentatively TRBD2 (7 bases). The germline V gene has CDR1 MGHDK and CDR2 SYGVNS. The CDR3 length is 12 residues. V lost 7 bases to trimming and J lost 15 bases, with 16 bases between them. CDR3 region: CASTGGRGDLTF. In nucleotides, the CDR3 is TGTGCCAGCACGGGGGGCCGGGGAGACCTGACTTTC.